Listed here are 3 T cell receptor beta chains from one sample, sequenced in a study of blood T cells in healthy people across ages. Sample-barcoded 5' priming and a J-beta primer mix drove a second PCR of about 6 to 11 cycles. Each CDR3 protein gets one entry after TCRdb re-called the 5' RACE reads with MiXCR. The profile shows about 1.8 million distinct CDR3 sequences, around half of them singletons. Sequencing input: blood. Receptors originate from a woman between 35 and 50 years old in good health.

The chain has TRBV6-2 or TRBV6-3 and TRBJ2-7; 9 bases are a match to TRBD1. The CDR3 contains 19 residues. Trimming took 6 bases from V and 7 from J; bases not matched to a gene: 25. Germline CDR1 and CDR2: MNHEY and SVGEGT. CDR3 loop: CASSGTGQGSGGFYNEQYF. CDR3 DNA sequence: TGTGCCAGCAGCGGCACAGGACAGGGGAGTGGGGGATTCTACAATGAGCAGTACTTC.

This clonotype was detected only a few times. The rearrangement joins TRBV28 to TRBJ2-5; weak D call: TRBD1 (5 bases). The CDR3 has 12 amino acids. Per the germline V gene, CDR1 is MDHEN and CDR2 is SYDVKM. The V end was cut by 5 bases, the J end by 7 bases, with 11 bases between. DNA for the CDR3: TGTGCCAGCAGTACCCAGGGTGGGACCCAGTACTTC. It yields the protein CASSTQGGTQYF.

CDR3: CSVDAGGRDTQYF. The CDR3 DNA follows: TGCAGCGTTGACGCGGGGGGGCGGGATACGCAGTATTTT. This sequence joins TRBV29-1 and TRBJ2-3, with 9 bases that match TRBD2. Germline V CDR1 and CDR2: SQVTM, ANQGSEA. The CDR3 runs 13 residues. With V trimmed by 3 bases and J by 6 bases, 4 bases remained unmatched.